This T cell receptor beta chain was found in a study of identical twins. In the case of this clonotype: Its antigen is not identified.

TCRdb passed the 5' RACE reads through MiXCR, listing each CDR3 protein once. This sample has fewer than 550,000 distinct CDR3 sequences, with about 15% found just once. Broader study findings: Some out-of-frame alpha sequences were shared by twins, and these showed excess low generation probability. Not following the same donors, the study drew its conclusions from cross-sectional statistical analysis. Invariant MAIT and iNKT cells may have partly biased zero-insertion analyses.

The CDR3 covers 17 residues. V was shortened by 3 bases and J by 0 bases, with 16 bases between the two germline ends. These data are also associated with another study on yellow fever vaccine responses in identical twins.

The chain is built from TRBV6-7 and TRBJ2-3; possibly TRBD2 for D (5 bases). Being an ORF, TRBV6-7 has a function that is uncertain. The sequenced sample was CD4+ T cells sorted from blood. The clonotype was recovered from a woman younger than 30 in good health. The CDR3 sequence: CASSYGGLSTSTDTQYF. The DNA for the CDR3 is TGTGCCAGCAGTTATGGCGGACTTTCAACTAGCACAGATACGCAGTATTTT.